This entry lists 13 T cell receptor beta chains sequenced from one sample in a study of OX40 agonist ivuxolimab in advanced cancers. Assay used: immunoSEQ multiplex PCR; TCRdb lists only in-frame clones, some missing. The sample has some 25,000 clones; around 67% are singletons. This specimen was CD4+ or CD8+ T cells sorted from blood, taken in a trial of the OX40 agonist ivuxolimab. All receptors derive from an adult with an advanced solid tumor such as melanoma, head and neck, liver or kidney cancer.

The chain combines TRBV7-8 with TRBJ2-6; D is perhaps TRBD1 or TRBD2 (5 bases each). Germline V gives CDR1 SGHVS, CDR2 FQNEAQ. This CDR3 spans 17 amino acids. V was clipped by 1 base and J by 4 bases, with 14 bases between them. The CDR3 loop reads CASSLVGTPAGANVLTF. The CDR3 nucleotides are TGTGCCAGCAGCTTAGTCGGGACCCCAGCGGGGGCCAACGTCCTGACTTTC.

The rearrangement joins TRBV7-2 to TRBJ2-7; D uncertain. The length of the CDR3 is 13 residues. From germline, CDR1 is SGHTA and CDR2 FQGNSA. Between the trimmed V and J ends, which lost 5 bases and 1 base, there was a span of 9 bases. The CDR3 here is CASSPGFSYEQYF. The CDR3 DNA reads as TGTGCCAGCAGCCCCGGGTTTTCCTACGAGCAGTACTTC. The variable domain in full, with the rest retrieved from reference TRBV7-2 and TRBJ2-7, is GAGVSQSPSNKVTEKGKDVELRCDPISGHTALYWYRQSLGQGLEFLIYFQGNSAPDKSGLPSDRFSAERTGGSVSTLTIQRTQQEDSAVYLCASSPGFSYEQYFGPGTRLTVT.

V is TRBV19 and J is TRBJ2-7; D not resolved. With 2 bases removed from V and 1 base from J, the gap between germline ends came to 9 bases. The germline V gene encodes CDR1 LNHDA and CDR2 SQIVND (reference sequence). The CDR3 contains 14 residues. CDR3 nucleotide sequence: TGTGCCAGTAGTATAACGGCAGGATCCTACGAGCAGTACTTC. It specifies CASSITAGSYEQYF.

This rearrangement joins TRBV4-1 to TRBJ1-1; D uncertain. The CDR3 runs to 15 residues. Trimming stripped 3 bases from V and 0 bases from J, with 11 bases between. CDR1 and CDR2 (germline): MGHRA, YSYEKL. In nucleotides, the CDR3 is TGCGCCAGCAGCCACACCCGGGGTGTGAACACTGAAGCTTTCTTT. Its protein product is CASSHTRGVNTEAFF.

The CDR3 here is CASSLRTYEQYF. CDR3 sequence (DNA): TGTGCCAGCAGCTTGAGGACCTACGAGCAGTACTTC. The chain combines TRBV5-6 with TRBJ2-7; D not certain. The CDR3 spans 12 residues. Germline-derived CDR1 and CDR2 are SGHDT and YYEEEE. Trimming left V 1 base short and J 2 bases short, with 4 bases between.

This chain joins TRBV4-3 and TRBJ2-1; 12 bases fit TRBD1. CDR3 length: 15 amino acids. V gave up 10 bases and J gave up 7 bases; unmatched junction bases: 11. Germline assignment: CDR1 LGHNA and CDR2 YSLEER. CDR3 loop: CATRLGTGGWNEQFF. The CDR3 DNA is TGCGCCACAAGGCTGGGGACAGGGGGCTGGAATGAGCAGTTCTTC.

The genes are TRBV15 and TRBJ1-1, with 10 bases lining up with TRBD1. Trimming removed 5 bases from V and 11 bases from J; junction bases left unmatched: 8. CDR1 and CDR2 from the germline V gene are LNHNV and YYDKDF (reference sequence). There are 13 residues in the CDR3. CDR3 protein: CATSSRDRGFAFF. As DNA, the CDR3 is TGTGCCACCAGCTCCCGGGACAGGGGTTTCGCTTTCTTT.

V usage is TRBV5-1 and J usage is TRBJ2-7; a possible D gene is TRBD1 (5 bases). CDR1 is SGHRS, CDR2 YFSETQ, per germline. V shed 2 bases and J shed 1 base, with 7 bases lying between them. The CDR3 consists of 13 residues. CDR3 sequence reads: CASSLQVSYEQYF. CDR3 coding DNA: TGCGCCAGCAGCTTACAGGTTTCCTACGAGCAGTACTTC. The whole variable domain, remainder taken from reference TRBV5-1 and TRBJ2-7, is KAGVTQTPRYLIKTRGQQVTLSCSPISGHRSVSWYQQTPGQGLQFLFEYFSETQRNKGNFPGRFSGRQFSNSRSEMNVSTLELGDSALYLCASSLQVSYEQYFGPGTRLTVT.

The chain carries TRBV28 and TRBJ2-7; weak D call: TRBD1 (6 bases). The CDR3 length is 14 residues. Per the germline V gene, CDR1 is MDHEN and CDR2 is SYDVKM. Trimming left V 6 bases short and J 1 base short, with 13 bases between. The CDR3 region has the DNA TGTGCCAGCAGGGAGATCGGGACATCCTACGAGCAGTACTTC. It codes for CASREIGTSYEQYF.

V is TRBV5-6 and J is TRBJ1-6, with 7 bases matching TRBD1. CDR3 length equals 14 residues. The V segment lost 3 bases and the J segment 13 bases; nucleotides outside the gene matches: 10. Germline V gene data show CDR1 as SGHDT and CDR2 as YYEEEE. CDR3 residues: CASSSSDRWPPLHF. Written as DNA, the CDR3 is TGTGCCAGCAGCTCCTCGGACAGGTGGCCCCCCCTCCACTTT.

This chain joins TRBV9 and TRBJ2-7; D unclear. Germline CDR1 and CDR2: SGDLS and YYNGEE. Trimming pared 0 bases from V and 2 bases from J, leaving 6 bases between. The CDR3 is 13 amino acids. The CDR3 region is CASSVDVTYEQYF. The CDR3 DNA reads TGTGCCAGCAGCGTAGACGTTACCTACGAGCAGTACTTC.

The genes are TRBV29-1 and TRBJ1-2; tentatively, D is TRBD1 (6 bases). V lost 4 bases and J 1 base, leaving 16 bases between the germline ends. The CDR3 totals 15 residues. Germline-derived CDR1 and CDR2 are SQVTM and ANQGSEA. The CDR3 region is CSVVVADSFNYGYTF. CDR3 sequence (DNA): TGCAGCGTTGTTGTCGCGGACAGTTTTAACTATGGCTACACCTTC.

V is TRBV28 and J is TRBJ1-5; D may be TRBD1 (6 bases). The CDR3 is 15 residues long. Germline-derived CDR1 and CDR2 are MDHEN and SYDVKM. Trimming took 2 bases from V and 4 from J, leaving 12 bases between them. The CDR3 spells CASSLPRTVNQPQHF. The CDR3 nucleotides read TGTGCCAGCAGTTTACCCAGGACAGTAAATCAGCCCCAGCATTTT.